A single sample gave rise to the 12 T cell receptor beta chains below, sequenced in a study of regulatory T cells in long-lasting Graves disease. The TCR beta library used iRepertoire HTBI primers with Arm-PCR amplification of CDR3. One entry per CDR3 protein, called by TCRdb with MiXCR from the multiplex PCR reads. The data contain 350,000 to 450,000 distinct CDR3 sequences, under 25% of them seen just once; the ten biggest clones take up around 20%. Time point meaning: persistent/refractory GD, antithyroid drugs over 5 years with positive TRAb. The TCR library was made from RNA extracted from PBMCs. Sequenced material: peripheral blood mononuclear cells (PBMCs), taken when the disease was refractory, from a patient treated with antithyroid drugs. These receptors were obtained from a female donor with Graves disease.

V gene TRBV7-9 combines with J gene TRBJ2-5; no clear D gene. CDR3 length equals 14 residues. V lost 2 bases to trimming and J lost 4 bases, with 11 bases between them. The germline V gene encodes CDR1 SEHNR and CDR2 FQNEAQ (reference sequence). The CDR3 loop is CASSLSVWTETQYF. In DNA, the CDR3 is TGTGCCAGCAGCTTATCGGTGTGGACAGAGACCCAGTACTTC.

This clonotype showed up just a few times. The V gene is TRBV5-8, the J gene TRBJ2-7; 14 bases are a match to TRBD2. In germline, CDR1 is SGHTS, CDR2 YDEGEE. This CDR3 contains 15 residues. With 3 bases clipped from V and 6 bases from J, the junction kept 5 bases outside the gene matches. CDR3 sequence: CASSSGLAGGPEQYF. CDR3 bases: TGTGCCAGCAGCTCTGGACTAGCGGGAGGTCCCGAGCAGTACTTC.

This clonotype was picked up many times. This sequence joins TRBV7-2 and TRBJ1-1, with D uncertain. Trimming left V 5 bases short and J 4 bases short, with 11 bases between. In germline, CDR1 is SGHTA, CDR2 FQGNSA. There are 13 residues in the CDR3. The CDR3 sequence is CASSVTAGTEAFF. The CDR3 bases are TGTGCCAGCAGCGTTACGGCCGGCACTGAAGCTTTCTTT.

This clonotype was picked up many times. The V and J genes are TRBV7-9 and TRBJ2-7; possibly TRBD2 for D (6 bases). Germline V gene data show CDR1 as SEHNR and CDR2 as FQNEAQ (reference sequence). Trimming removed 6 bases from V and 3 bases from J, with 15 bases in between. The CDR3 is 14 residues long. The CDR3 nucleotides are TGTGCCAGCAGATCAGATCCGGGGGTCTACGAGCAGTACTTC. Translating it yields CASRSDPGVYEQYF. Looking up the rest from reference TRBV7-9 and TRBJ2-7 gives the full variable domain: DTGVSQNPRHKITKRGQNVTFRCDPISEHNRLYWYRQTLGQGPEFLTYFQNEAQLEKSRLLSDRFSAERPKGSFSTLEIQRTEQGDSAMYLCASRSDPGVYEQYFGPGTRLTVT.

The CDR3 here is CASSLNRDTNAEAFF. In DNA, the CDR3 is TGTGCCAGCAGTTTAAACCGGGACACAAACGCTGAAGCTTTCTTT. V gene TRBV28 combines with J gene TRBJ1-1; weak D call: TRBD1 (6 bases). The germline V and J ends were trimmed by 2 bases and 6 bases, with 16 bases remaining between them. CDR3 length: 15 amino acids. The germline gives CDR1 MDHEN, CDR2 SYDVKM.

The table lists this clonotype with a few counts. This chain joins TRBV2 and TRBJ1-6; 11 bases align to TRBD1. This CDR3 contains 18 residues. The germline CDR1 and CDR2 sequences are SNHLY and FYNNEI. The V gene end was trimmed by 6 bases and the J gene end by 4 bases; junction bases not matched to a gene: 11. DNA for the CDR3: TGTGCCAGCAGCCCTTGGACAGGGGGCGTCAAGTATAATTCACCCCTCCACTTT. Protein: CASSPWTGGVKYNSPLHF.

This clonotype was seen a few times. The V call is TRBV27, the J call TRBJ1-2; 7 bases fit TRBD1. In germline, CDR1 is MNHEY, CDR2 SMNVEV (reference sequence). V was pared by 1 base and J by 1 base, with 3 bases of the junction left unmatched. CDR3 length: 15 amino acids. The CDR3 protein is CASSLLAGGNYGYTF. CDR3 coding DNA: TGTGCCAGCAGTTTATTGGCAGGGGGTAACTATGGCTACACCTTC.

A single count supports this clonotype. At one boundary the junction diverges from the germline segment, which might be a read error. The rearrangement uses TRBV6-4 and TRBJ2-4; D possibly corresponds to TRBD1 (7 bases). The CDR3 totals 14 residues. CDR1 is MRHNA and CDR2 is SNTAGT in the germline V gene. The CDR3 loop is CASSYAGQPNIPYF. In DNA form, the CDR3 reads TGTGCCAGCAGTTACGCGGGACAGCCAAACATTCCGTACTTC.

The chain combines TRBV6-1 with TRBJ2-2; D gene uncertain. The CDR3 is 13 amino acids. CDR1 is MNHNS, CDR2 SASEGT, per germline. V was shortened by 4 bases and J by 8 bases, with 11 bases between the two germline ends. This chain's CDR3 is CASSGRSGGELFF. CDR3 sequence (DNA): TGTGCCAGCAGTGGGCGCTCTGGGGGGGAGCTGTTTTTT.

To note about this clonotype: A much larger clone differs by one base, so this may be a read error. This chain uses TRBV6-1 with TRBJ2-7, with TRBD1 identical over 7 bases. The ends lost 10 bases at V and 3 bases at J; junction bases unmatched: 9. CDR3 size: 13 residues. Per germline, CDR1 MNHNS and CDR2 SASEGT. CDR3 loop: CATTWDRVYEQYF. CDR3 DNA: TGTGCCACAACTTGGGACAGAGTCTACGAGCAGTACTTC.

The genes are TRBV19 and TRBJ1-1; D is perhaps TRBD1 (6 bases). V lost 4 bases and J lost 0, with 12 bases in between. Per the germline V gene, CDR1 is LNHDA and CDR2 is SQIVND (reference sequence). This CDR3 spans 15 amino acids. CDR3 sequence reads: CASSTGQQMNTEAFF. The CDR3 coding sequence is TGTGCCAGTAGTACCGGACAGCAGATGAACACTGAAGCTTTCTTT.

This clonotype was detected a few times. The rearrangement uses TRBV3-1 and TRBJ1-2; D gene unclear. This CDR3 comprises 13 residues. CDR1 LGHDT and CDR2 YNNKEL come from the germline V gene (reference sequence). The V and J ends lost 3 bases and 3 bases respectively, with 8 bases between them. The CDR3: CASSQGTDYGYTF. DNA of the CDR3: TGTGCCAGCAGCCAGGGAACTGACTATGGCTACACCTTC.